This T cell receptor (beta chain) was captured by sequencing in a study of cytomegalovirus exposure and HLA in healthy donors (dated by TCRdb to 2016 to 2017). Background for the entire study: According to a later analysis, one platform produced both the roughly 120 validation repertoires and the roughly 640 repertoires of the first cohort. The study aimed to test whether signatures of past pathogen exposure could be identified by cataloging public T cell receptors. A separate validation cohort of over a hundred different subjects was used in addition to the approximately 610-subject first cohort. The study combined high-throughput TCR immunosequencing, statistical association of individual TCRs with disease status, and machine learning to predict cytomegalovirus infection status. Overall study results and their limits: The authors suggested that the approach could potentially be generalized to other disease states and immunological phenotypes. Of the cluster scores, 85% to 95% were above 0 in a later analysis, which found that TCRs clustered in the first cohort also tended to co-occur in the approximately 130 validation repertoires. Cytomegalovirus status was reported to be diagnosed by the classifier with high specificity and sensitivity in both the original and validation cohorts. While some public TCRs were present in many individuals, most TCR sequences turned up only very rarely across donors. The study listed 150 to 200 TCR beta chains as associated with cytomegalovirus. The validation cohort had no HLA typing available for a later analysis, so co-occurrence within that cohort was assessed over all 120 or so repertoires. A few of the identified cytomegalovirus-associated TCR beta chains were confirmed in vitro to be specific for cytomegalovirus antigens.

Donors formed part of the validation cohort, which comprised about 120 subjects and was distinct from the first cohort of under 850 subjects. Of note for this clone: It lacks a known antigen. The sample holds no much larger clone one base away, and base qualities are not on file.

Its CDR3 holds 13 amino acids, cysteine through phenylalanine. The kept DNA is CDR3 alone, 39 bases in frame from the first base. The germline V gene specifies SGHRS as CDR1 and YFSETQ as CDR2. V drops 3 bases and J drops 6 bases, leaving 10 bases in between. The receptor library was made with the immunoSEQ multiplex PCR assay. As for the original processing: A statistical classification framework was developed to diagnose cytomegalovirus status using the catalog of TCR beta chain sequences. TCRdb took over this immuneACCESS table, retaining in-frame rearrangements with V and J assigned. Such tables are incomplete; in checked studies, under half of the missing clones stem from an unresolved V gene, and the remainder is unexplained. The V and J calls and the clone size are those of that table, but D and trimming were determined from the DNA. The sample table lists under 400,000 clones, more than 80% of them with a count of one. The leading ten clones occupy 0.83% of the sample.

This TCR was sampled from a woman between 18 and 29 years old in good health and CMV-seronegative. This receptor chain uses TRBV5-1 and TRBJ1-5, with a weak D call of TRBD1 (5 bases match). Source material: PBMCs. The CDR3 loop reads CASSWGVGQPQHF. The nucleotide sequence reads TGCGCCAGCAGCTGGGGGGTTGGTCAGCCCCAGCATTTT.